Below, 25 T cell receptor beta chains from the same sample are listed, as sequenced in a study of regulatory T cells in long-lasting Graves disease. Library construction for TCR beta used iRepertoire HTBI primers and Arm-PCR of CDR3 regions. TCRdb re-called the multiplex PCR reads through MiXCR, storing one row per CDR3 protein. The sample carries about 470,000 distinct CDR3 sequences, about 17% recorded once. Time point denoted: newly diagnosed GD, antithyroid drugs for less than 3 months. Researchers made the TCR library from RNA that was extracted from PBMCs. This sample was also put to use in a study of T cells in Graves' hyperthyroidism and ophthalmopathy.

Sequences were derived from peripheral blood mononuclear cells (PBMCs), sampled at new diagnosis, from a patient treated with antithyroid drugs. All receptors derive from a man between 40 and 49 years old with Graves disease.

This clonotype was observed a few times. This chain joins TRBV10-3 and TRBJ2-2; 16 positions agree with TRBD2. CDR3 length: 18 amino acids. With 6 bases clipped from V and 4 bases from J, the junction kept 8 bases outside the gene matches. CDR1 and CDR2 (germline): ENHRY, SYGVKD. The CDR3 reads CAIRPGLAGGPRTGELFF. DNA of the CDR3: TGTGCCATCAGACCGGGACTAGCGGGAGGGCCGCGCACCGGGGAGCTGTTTTTT.

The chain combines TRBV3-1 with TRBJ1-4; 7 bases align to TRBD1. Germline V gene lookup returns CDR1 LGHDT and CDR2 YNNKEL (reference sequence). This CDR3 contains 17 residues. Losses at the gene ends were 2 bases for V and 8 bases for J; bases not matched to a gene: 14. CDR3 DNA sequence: TGTGCCAGCAGCCAACCAACGACATACAGGGGTGGGGAAAAACTGTTTTTT. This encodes CASSQPTTYRGGEKLFF.

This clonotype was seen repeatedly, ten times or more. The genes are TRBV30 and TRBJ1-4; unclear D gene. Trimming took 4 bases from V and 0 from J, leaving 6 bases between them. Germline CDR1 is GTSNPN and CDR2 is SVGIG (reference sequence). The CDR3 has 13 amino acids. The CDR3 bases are TGTGCCTGGAACAGTGCAACTAATGAAAAACTGTTTTTT. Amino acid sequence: CAWNSATNEKLFF.

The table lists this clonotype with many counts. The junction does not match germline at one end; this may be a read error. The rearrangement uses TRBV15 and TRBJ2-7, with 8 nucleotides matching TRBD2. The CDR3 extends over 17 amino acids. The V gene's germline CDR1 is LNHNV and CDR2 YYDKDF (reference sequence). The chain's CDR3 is CATSGDVSGITTYEQYF. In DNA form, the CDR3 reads TGTGCCACCAGCGGAGACGTTAGCGGGATCACGACCTACGAGCAGTACTTC.

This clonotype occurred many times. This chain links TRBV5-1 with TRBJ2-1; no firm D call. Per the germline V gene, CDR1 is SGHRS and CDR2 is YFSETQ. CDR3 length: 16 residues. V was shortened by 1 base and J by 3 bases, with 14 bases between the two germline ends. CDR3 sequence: CASSLISGIGYNEQFF. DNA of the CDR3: TGCGCCAGCAGCTTGATATCTGGGATCGGCTACAATGAGCAGTTCTTC.

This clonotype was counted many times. In nucleotides, the CDR3 is TGTGCCAGCAGACTACAGGGTTTTGTGACCCAGTACTTC. Encoded protein: CASRLQGFVTQYF. The chain uses TRBV6-2 or TRBV6-3 and TRBJ2-5; D possibly corresponds to TRBD1 (6 bases). The V end lost 6 bases, the J end lost 7 bases, and 15 bases lay between the germline ends. CDR3 length: 13 residues. The germline gives CDR1 MNHEY, CDR2 SVGEGT.

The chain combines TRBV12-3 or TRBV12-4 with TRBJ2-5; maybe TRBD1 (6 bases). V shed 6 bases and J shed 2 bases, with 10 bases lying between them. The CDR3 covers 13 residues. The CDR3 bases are TGTGCCAGCAGGTCAGACAGGCAAGAGACCCAGTACTTC. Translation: CASRSDRQETQYF.

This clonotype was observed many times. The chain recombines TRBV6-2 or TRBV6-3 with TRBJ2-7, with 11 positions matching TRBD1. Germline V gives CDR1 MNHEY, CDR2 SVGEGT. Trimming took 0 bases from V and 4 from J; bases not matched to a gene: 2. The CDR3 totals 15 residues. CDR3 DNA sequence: TGTGCCAGCAGTTACTCAAGGGACAGGGGGTACGAGCAGTACTTC. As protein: CASSYSRDRGYEQYF.

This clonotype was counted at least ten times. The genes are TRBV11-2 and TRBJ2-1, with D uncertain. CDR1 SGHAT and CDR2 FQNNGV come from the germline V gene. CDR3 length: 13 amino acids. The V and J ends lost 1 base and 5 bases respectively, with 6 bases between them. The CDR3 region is CASSLGQNNEQFF. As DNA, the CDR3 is TGTGCCAGCAGCTTAGGGCAAAACAATGAGCAGTTCTTC. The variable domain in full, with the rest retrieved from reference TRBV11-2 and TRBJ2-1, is EAGVAQSPRYKIIEKRQSVAFWCNPISGHATLYWYQQILGQGPKLLIQFQNNGVVDDSQLPKDRFSAERLKGVDSTLKIQPAKLEDSAVYLCASSLGQNNEQFFGPGTRLTVL.

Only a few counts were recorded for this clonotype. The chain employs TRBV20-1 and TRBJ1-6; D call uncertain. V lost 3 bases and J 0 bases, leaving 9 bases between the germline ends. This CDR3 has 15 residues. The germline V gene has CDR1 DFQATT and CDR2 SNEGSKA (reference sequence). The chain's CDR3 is CSASGRDSYNSPLHF. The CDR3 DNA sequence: TGCAGTGCTAGCGGGAGGGACTCCTATAATTCACCCCTCCACTTT.

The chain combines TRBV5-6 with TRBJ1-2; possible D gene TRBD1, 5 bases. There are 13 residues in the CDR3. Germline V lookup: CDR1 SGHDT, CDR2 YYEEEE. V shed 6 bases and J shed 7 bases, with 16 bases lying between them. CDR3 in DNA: TGTGCCAGCAAAGACAGAGGGCCCCCTGGCTACACCTTC. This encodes CASKDRGPPGYTF. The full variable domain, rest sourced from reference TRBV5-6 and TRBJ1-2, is DAGVTQSPTHLIKTRGQQVTLRCSPKSGHDTVSWYQQALGQGPQFIFQYYEEEERQRGNFPDRFSGHQFPNYSSELNVNALLLGDSALYLCASKDRGPPGYTFGSGTRLTVV.

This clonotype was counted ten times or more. As DNA, the CDR3 is TGTGCCAGCAGTGGGGGGGACAGAACCTACGAGCAGTACTTC. Translation: CASSGGDRTYEQYF. This chain links TRBV6-1 with TRBJ2-7; a possible D gene is TRBD1 (7 bases). V was trimmed by 4 bases and J by 2 bases, leaving 12 bases between them. The germline gives CDR1 MNHNS, CDR2 SASEGT. The CDR3 contains 14 residues.

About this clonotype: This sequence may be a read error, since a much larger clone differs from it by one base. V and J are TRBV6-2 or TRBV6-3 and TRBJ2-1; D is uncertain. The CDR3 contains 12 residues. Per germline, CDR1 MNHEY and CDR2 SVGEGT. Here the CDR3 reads CAISDTYNEQFF. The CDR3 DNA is TGTGCCATCAGTGACACCTACAATGAGCAGTTCTTC.

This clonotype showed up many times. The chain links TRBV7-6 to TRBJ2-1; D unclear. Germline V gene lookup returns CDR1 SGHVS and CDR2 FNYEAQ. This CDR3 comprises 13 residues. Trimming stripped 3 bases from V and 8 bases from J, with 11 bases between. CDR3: CASSFFIPDEQFF. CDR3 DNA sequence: TGTGCCAGCAGCTTCTTCATTCCGGATGAGCAGTTCTTC.

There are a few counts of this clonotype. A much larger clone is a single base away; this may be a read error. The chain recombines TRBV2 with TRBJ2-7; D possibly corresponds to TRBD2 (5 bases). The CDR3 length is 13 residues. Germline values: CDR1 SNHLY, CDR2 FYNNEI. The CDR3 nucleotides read TGTGTCAGCAGTACTGGACTCCTTTACGAGCAGTACTTC. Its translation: CVSSTGLLYEQYF.

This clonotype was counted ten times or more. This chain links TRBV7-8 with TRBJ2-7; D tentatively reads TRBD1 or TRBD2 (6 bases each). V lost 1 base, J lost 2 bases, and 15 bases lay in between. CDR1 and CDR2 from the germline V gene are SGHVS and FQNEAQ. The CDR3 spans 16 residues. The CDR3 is CASSLGRDIPAYEQYF. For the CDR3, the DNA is TGTGCCAGCAGCTTAGGGCGGGACATCCCCGCCTACGAGCAGTACTTC.

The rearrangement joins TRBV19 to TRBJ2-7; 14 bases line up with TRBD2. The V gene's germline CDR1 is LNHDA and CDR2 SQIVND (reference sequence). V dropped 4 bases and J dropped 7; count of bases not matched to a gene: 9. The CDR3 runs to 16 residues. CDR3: CASSTLGTSGSKEQYF. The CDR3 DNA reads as TGTGCCAGTAGTACCCTCGGGACTAGCGGGAGTAAGGAGCAGTACTTC.

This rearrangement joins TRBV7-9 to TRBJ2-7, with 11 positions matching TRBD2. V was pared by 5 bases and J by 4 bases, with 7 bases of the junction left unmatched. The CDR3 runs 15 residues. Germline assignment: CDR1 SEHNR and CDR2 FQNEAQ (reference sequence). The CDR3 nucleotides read TGTGCCAGCAGCACCCCTAGCGGGAGGAGGTACGAGCAGTACTTC. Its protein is CASSTPSGRRYEQYF.

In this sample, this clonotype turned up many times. The CDR3 nucleotides read TGTGCCAGCAGCCCAGGACGGTTCGGTAACGAGCAGTACTTC. Its translation: CASSPGRFGNEQYF. This chain connects TRBV7-2 to TRBJ2-3; D gene ambiguous. The J call is in doubt because the DNA end fits TRBJ2-7 better. Germline V gene sequence: CDR1 SGHTA, CDR2 FQGNSA. This CDR3 has 14 residues.

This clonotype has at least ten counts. CDR3 sequence reads: CSASDRDRGGNQPQHF. CDR3 DNA sequence: TGCAGTGCTAGTGATCGAGACAGGGGTGGCAATCAGCCCCAGCATTTT. This rearrangement joins TRBV20-1 to TRBJ1-5; 8 positions match TRBD1. The CDR3 extends over 16 amino acids. CDR1 is DFQATT and CDR2 is SNEGSKA in the germline V gene (reference sequence). V shed 3 bases, J shed 2 bases, and the junction held 9 bases outside the gene matches.

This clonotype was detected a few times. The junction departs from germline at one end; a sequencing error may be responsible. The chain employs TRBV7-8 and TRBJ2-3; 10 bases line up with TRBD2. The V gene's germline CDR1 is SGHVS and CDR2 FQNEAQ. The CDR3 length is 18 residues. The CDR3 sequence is CASNLSLAGDLAEDTQYF. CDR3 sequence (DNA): TGTGCCAGCAACTTATCCCTAGCGGGGGACTTAGCAGAAGATACGCAGTATTTT.

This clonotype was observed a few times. CDR3 coding DNA: TGCAGCGTTGGGGGGAACTCCTACGAGCAGTACTTC. Residues: CSVGGNSYEQYF. This rearrangement joins TRBV29-1 to TRBJ2-7; the D gene could be TRBD1 or TRBD2 (5 bases each). There are 12 residues in the CDR3. Germline loops: CDR1 SQVTM, CDR2 ANQGSEA. The V and J ends lost 4 bases and 0 bases respectively, with 7 bases between them.

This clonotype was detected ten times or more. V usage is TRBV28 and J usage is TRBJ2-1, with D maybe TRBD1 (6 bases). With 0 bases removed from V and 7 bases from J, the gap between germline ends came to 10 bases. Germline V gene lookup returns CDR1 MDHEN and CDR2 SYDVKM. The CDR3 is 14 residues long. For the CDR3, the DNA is TGTGCCAGCAGTTTATGGGCAGGGGCAAATGAGCAGTTCTTC. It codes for CASSLWAGANEQFF.

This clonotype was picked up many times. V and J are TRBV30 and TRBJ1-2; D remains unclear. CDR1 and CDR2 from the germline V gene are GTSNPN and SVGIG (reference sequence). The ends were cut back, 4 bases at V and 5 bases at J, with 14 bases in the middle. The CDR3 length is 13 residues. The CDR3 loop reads CAWITGREYGYTF. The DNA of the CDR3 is TGTGCCTGGATTACGGGAAGAGAATATGGCTACACCTTC.

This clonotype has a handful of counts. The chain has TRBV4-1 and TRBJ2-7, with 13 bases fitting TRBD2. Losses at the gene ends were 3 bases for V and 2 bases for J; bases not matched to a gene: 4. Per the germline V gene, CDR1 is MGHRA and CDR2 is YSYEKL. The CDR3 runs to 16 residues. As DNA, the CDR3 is TGCGCCAGCAGCCAGGGGGGACTAGCGGGAACCTACGAGCAGTACTTC. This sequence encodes CASSQGGLAGTYEQYF.